Shown below are 13 T cell receptor beta chains from a single sample sequenced in a study of graft-versus-host responses after intestinal transplantation. Antigen specificity for these receptors is unknown. Some clones are missing from TCRdb's copy, which holds only in-frame ones; the method was immunoSEQ multiplex PCR. The sample has about 88,000 clones, approximately 94% seen once. The sequencing used unstimulated CD4+ T cells sorted from spleen or lymph node cells, collected before transplant. The receptors originated from a human donor who was the organ donor for an intestinal transplant.

The chain uses TRBV6-1 and TRBJ1-1, with 8 bases aligning to TRBD1. Trimming removed 6 bases from V and 1 base from J; junction bases left unmatched: 4. Germline CDR1 reads MNHNS; CDR2 reads SASEGT. The CDR3 is 14 amino acids. The DNA for the CDR3 is TGTGCCAGCAGCCGGGACAGGAAGAACACTGAAGCTTTCTTT. Translation: CASSRDRKNTEAFF.

This chain links TRBV29-1 with TRBJ2-3, with D perhaps TRBD2 (5 bases). This CDR3 region has 15 residues. The germline gives CDR1 SQVTM, CDR2 ANQGSEA. V was pared by 8 bases and J by 1 base, with 19 bases between. CDR3 loop: CSTSPGNVGTDTQYF. The CDR3 region has the DNA TGCAGCACCTCCCCGGGGAATGTGGGCACAGATACGCAGTATTTT.

This clone has only one observation. V and J are TRBV5-4 and TRBJ1-6; 7 bases map to TRBD1. This CDR3 contains 14 residues. Germline loops: CDR1 SGHNT, CDR2 YYREEE (reference sequence). V lost 0 bases and J lost 8; bases outside the gene matches: 2. CDR3 residues: CASSLVQGDSPLHF. The CDR3 DNA reads as TGTGCCAGCAGCTTGGTCCAGGGGGATTCACCCCTCCACTTT.

V usage is TRBV28 and J usage is TRBJ1-1; TRBD1 aligns across 8 bases. V lost 6 bases and J lost 11; bases outside the gene matches: 11. Looked up from germline, CDR1 is MDHEN and CDR2 is SYDVKM. The CDR3 has 13 amino acids. This chain's CDR3 is CASSPHRQGRAFF. The CDR3 nucleotides read TGTGCCAGCAGCCCTCACCGACAGGGGAGGGCTTTCTTT.

The chain couples TRBV7-9 to TRBJ2-7; 8 bases line up with TRBD1. From germline, CDR1 is SEHNR and CDR2 FQNEAQ (reference sequence). This CDR3 has 15 residues. With 4 bases clipped from V and 3 bases from J, the junction kept 8 bases outside the gene matches. CDR3 residues: CASSYPGTGGYEQYF. DNA for the CDR3: TGTGCCAGCAGCTACCCCGGTACAGGGGGCTACGAGCAGTACTTC.

The chain uses TRBV5-1 and TRBJ1-2; 9 nucleotides align to TRBD1. This CDR3 is built from 15 residues. V trimming: 4 bases; J trimming: 8 bases; junction bases outside the gene matches: 12. The V gene's germline CDR1 is SGHRS and CDR2 YFSETQ. The CDR3 sequence: CASSVPGQGRGGYTF. As DNA, the CDR3 is TGCGCCAGCAGCGTCCCGGGACAGGGTCGCGGCGGCTACACCTTC.

This sequence joins TRBV29-1 and TRBJ2-5; TRBD1 agrees at 9 bases. Germline assignment: CDR1 SQVTM and CDR2 ANQGSEA. After removal of 7 bases from V and 4 bases from J, the junction contained 4 bases not matched to a gene. This CDR3 region has 12 residues. CDR3 region: CSAGGQGETQYF. In nucleotides, the CDR3 is TGCAGCGCCGGGGGACAGGGAGAGACCCAGTACTTC.

The V call is TRBV29-1, the J call TRBJ2-6, with TRBD1 matching 9 bases. CDR1 and CDR2 from the germline V gene are SQVTM and ANQGSEA. Trimming removed 6 bases from V and 0 bases from J; junction bases left unmatched: 12. The CDR3 contains 18 residues. In DNA form, the CDR3 reads TGCAGCGTGTCAAGGGTGACAGGGGGGCCCTCTGGGGCCAACGTCCTGACTTTC. Protein sequence: CSVSRVTGGPSGANVLTF.

The chain has TRBV13 and TRBJ1-6, with TRBD1 as a possible D gene (6 bases). The germline V gene has CDR1 PRHDT and CDR2 FYEKMQ (reference sequence). This CDR3 spans 16 amino acids. Deletions cut 5 bases from V and 7 bases from J, with 18 bases between. The CDR3 bases are TGTGCCAGCAGCACCCCACCTCGAACAGGGAATTCACCCCTCCACTTT. Translation: CASSTPPRTGNSPLHF. The entire variable domain, with the rest obtained from reference TRBV13 and TRBJ1-6, is as follows: AAGVIQSPRHLIKEKRETATLKCYPIPRHDTVYWYQQGPGQDPQFLISFYEKMQSDKGSIPDRFSAQQFSDYHSELNMSSLELGDSALYFCASSTPPRTGNSPLHFGNGTRLTVT.

This sequence joins TRBV19 and TRBJ1-5, with D possibly TRBD1 on 5 matching bases. Trimming stripped 10 bases from V and 6 bases from J, with 16 bases between. The CDR3 consists of 13 residues. Germline values: CDR1 LNHDA, CDR2 SQIVND (reference sequence). This CDR3 reads CATSGGWGQPQHF. CDR3 DNA: TGTGCCACCAGCGGGGGTTGGGGTCAGCCCCAGCATTTT.

The genes are TRBV7-2 and TRBJ1-1; 7 bases align to TRBD1. The CDR3 sequence is 18 residues long. CDR1 is SGHTA and CDR2 is FQGNSA in the germline V gene. V was pared by 5 bases and J by 6 bases, with 21 bases of the junction left unmatched. Here the CDR3 reads CASSPQGDRGLFHAEAFF. CDR3 sequence (DNA): TGTGCCAGCAGCCCCCAAGGGGACAGAGGATTATTTCACGCTGAAGCTTTCTTT.

The chain is built from TRBV6-5 and TRBJ1-1; possibly TRBD1 for D (5 bases). Deletions cut 8 bases from V and 1 base from J, with 8 bases between. Germline CDR1 reads MNHEY; CDR2 reads SVGAGI. The CDR3 length is 12 residues. The CDR3 DNA sequence: TGTGCCAGCTTTGGGACGAACACTGAAGCTTTCTTT. It translates to CASFGTNTEAFF.

This chain links TRBV28 with TRBJ2-7, with 9 bases aligning to TRBD1. Trimming removed 3 bases from V and 1 base from J; junction bases left unmatched: 4. The CDR3 consists of 15 residues. The germline CDR1 and CDR2 sequences are MDHEN and SYDVKM. The CDR3 loop is CASSLGGTGSYEQYF. The CDR3 region has the DNA TGTGCCAGCAGTTTGGGAGGGACAGGGTCCTACGAGCAGTACTTC.